A single count supports the clone carrying this TCR beta chain. Its specificity is unknown. This specimen comes from a study of STAT5B mutations in CD4+ large granular lymphocyte leukemia. Study results and limitations: 8/27 top patient clones versus 2/35 control clones were TRBV06-family.

The assay was run at survey level. Authors' analysis steps: Productive clonotypes were detectable down to 2.59 x 10-5 frequency. TCRdb's table, derived via immunoSEQ multiplex PCR, lists solely in-frame clones and lacks some. V and J calls and clone size follow that table, whereas D and trimming were derived from the DNA. The table has roughly 46,000 clones, 80% to 85% seen once. Germline V gene data show CDR1 as ENHRY and CDR2 as SYGVKD. The CDR3 runs 15 residues. V was clipped by 7 bases and J by 4 bases; unmatched bases: 8. The TCR sequence derives from a human donor in good health. The material sequenced was CD4+ T cells from blood buffy coats. The chain uses TRBV10-3 and TRBJ2-3; 10 positions agree with TRBD2. CDR3 in amino acids: CAIKRGGPSADTQYF. In DNA form, the CDR3 reads TGTGCCATCAAGCGGGGGGGCCCTAGCGCAGATACGCAGTATTTT.